The 26 T cell receptor beta chains presented below share a single source sample, sequenced in a study of shared clonotypes between healthy human individuals. Sequencing was performed with immunoSEQ multiplex PCR; in TCRdb, only in-frame clones are kept and a portion is missing. Counted here are hundreds of thousands of clones, 98% occurring once; the ten biggest clones make up 0.3% to 0.35%. CD45RO-negative, CCR7-selected cells formed the naive CD8 fraction, which excluded terminally differentiated effector memory CD45RA+ cells. Sequencing used naive CD8+ T cells sorted from blood. The receptors originated from a man aged 25-40 years in good health.

This chain uses TRBV27 with TRBJ2-1, with D perhaps matching TRBD2 (5 bases). The germline gives CDR1 MNHEY, CDR2 SMNVEV (reference sequence). The CDR3 loop spans 15 amino acids. Trimming took 3 bases from V and 7 from J, leaving 16 bases between them. The CDR3 DNA reads as TGTGCCAGCAGTTTCGGACTGATACCTAATAATGAGCAGTTCTTC. This gives the protein CASSFGLIPNNEQFF.

This clone is a singleton in its sample. The chain employs TRBV21-1 and TRBJ1-2. TRBV21-1 is a documented pseudogene. This CDR3 comprises 18 residues. CDR3 amino acids: CASSKGRRIGEDYYGYTF. The CDR3 region has the DNA TGTGCCAGCAGCAAAGGTCGGAGGATAGGGGAAGATTACTATGGCTACACCTTC.

The chain is built from TRBV7-9 and TRBJ2-7; no definite D call. Trimming cost V 2 bases and J 4 bases, with 12 bases left between them. This CDR3 spans 14 amino acids. CDR1 and CDR2 (germline): SEHNR, FQNEAQ (reference sequence). The CDR3 spells CASSLWAQPYEQYF. CDR3 bases: TGTGCCAGCAGCTTATGGGCCCAGCCATACGAGCAGTACTTC.

The chain recombines TRBV25-1 with TRBJ2-2; D might be TRBD1 (5 bases). V dropped 5 bases and J dropped 4 bases, with 8 bases sitting between them. Germline CDR1 and CDR2: MGHDK and SYGVNS. The CDR3 is 13 residues long. The CDR3 bases are TGTGCCAGCAGTCTAGGGGTCACCGGGGAGCTGTTTTTT. Amino acids: CASSLGVTGELFF. Supplemented by reference TRBV25-1 and TRBJ2-2, the full variable domain reads EADIYQTPRYLVIGTGKKITLECSQTMGHDKMYWYQQDPGMELHLIHYSYGVNSTEKGDLSSESTVSRIRTEHFPLTLESARPSHTSQYLCASSLGVTGELFFGEGSRLTVL.

The genes are TRBV11-2 and TRBJ1-5; unclear D gene. This CDR3 region has 14 residues. CDR1 and CDR2 from the germline V gene are SGHAT and FQNNGV. The V gene lost 0 bases and the J gene lost 1 base, with 4 bases spanning the gap. The DNA of the CDR3 is TGTGCCAGCAGCTTAGATTTCAGCAATCAGCCCCAGCATTTT. It is translated as CASSLDFSNQPQHF.

The chain is built from TRBV4-1 and TRBJ2-7, with TRBD1 matching over 9 bases. The CDR3 is made up of 16 amino acids. The germline gives CDR1 MGHRA, CDR2 YSYEKL. The junction had 6 bases not matched to a gene; V was cut back by 0 bases and J by 3 bases. The CDR3 here is CASSQETGTGIYEQYF. In DNA, the CDR3 is TGCGCCAGCAGCCAAGAGACGGGGACAGGGATCTACGAGCAGTACTTC.

The J gene is TRBJ2-1, the V gene TRBV21-1. TRBV21-1 is marked as a pseudogene. This CDR3 spans 11 amino acids. CDR3 sequence (DNA): TGTGCCAACCGGGCTCCGTTCCGTGAGTTCTTC. This translates into CANRAPFREFF.

This clone has just one count. V gene TRBV5-1 combines with J gene TRBJ1-2; maybe TRBD1 (5 bases). The CDR3 contains 15 residues. CDR1 and CDR2 (germline): SGHRS, YFSETQ. The ends were cut back, 1 base at V and 2 bases at J, with 12 bases in the middle. DNA for the CDR3: TGCGCCAGCAGCTTGCAATCCGACAGCAACTATGGCTACACCTTC. Its translation: CASSLQSDSNYGYTF.

The rearrangement uses TRBV7-3 and TRBJ2-3; 10 bases are a match to TRBD2. V lost 0 bases to trimming and J lost 1 base; unmatched junction nucleotides: 1. This CDR3 is 16 amino acids long. Germline loops: CDR1 SGHTA, CDR2 FQGTGA. CDR3 protein: CASSLTGTSGTDTQYF. In DNA form, the CDR3 reads TGTGCCAGCAGCTTAACCGGGACTAGCGGCACAGATACGCAGTATTTT.

A word on this clone: The sample has other DNA sequences that encode this CDR3 too. The chain employs TRBV28 and TRBJ2-7; 12 positions match TRBD2. V gave up 7 bases and J gave up 2 bases; unmatched junction bases: 3. From germline, CDR1 is MDHEN and CDR2 SYDVKM. The CDR3 totals 14 residues. The CDR3 region is CASNGLAGTYEQYF. As DNA, the CDR3 is TGTGCCAGCAACGGACTAGCGGGAACCTACGAGCAGTACTTC.

The chain carries TRBV7-2 and TRBJ2-7; TRBD2 matches at 15 bases. This CDR3 spans 17 amino acids. Germline V CDR1 and CDR2: SGHTA, FQGNSA. V was clipped by 5 bases and J by 4 bases; unmatched bases: 9. The CDR3 region is CASSPNPGLAGGYEQYF. CDR3 nucleotide sequence: TGTGCCAGCAGCCCAAATCCGGGACTAGCGGGAGGTTACGAGCAGTACTTC.

This chain links TRBV4-1 with TRBJ2-2; the match to TRBD2 covers 8 bases. The CDR3 extends over 21 amino acids. CDR1 and CDR2 (germline): MGHRA, YSYEKL. The junction had 20 bases not matched to a gene; V was cut back by 1 base and J by 4 bases. This CDR3 is CASSQGHPEVSGSRITGELFF. CDR3 sequence (DNA): TGCGCCAGCAGCCAAGGACACCCCGAGGTGAGCGGGAGCCGGATCACCGGGGAGCTGTTTTTT.

The chain employs TRBV5-4 and TRBJ1-6; D call uncertain. Germline lookup yields CDR1 SGHNT and CDR2 YYREEE (reference sequence). The CDR3 consists of 14 residues. Trimming took off 1 base at V and 4 bases at J, with 6 bases between the two ends. CDR3 DNA: TGTGCCAGCAGCTTGTCCACGTATAATTCACCCCTCCACTTT. Protein product: CASSLSTYNSPLHF.

V usage is TRBV7-9 and J usage is TRBJ2-5; TRBD2 is a possible D gene (5 bases). Trimming cost V 5 bases and J 0 bases, with 13 bases left between them. CDR3 size: 15 residues. Germline V gene data show CDR1 as SEHNR and CDR2 as FQNEAQ (reference sequence). The CDR3 protein is CASSPQAENQETQYF. The CDR3 nucleotides read TGTGCCAGCAGCCCACAAGCGGAGAACCAAGAGACCCAGTACTTC.

The gene calls are TRBV4-1 and TRBJ2-3, with 11 nucleotides matching TRBD2. The CDR3 totals 17 residues. The V gene's germline CDR1 is MGHRA and CDR2 YSYEKL. V lost 3 bases, J lost 0 bases, and 5 bases stayed unmatched. CDR3 nucleotides: TGCGCCAGCAGCCAGTGGGGGACTAGCGGTAGCACAGATACGCAGTATTTT. Its translation is CASSQWGTSGSTDTQYF.

This clone came up once. The rearrangement joins TRBV29-1 to TRBJ1-1; D perhaps matches TRBD1 (5 bases). The V gene's germline CDR1 is SQVTM and CDR2 ANQGSEA. V was cut by 0 bases and J by 7 bases, with 9 bases left in between. The CDR3 length is 12 residues. The CDR3 here is CSVEEIRGEAFF. The CDR3 DNA reads TGCAGCGTTGAAGAGATAAGGGGTGAAGCTTTCTTT.

The chain recombines TRBV5-1 with TRBJ2-7; D assignment may be TRBD1 or TRBD2 (5 bases each). Germline V lookup: CDR1 SGHRS, CDR2 YFSETQ. The CDR3 contains 13 residues. V was shortened by 3 bases and J by 7 bases, with 14 bases between the two germline ends. The CDR3 DNA reads as TGCGCCAGCAGCTCGGGACGCCAGGTTGAGCAGTACTTC. Translation: CASSSGRQVEQYF.

The chain couples TRBV7-9 to TRBJ2-7; maybe TRBD1 (6 bases). V lost 5 bases, J lost 4 bases, and 12 bases lay in between. The CDR3 extends over 13 amino acids. CDR1 SEHNR and CDR2 FQNEAQ come from the germline V gene (reference sequence). The CDR3 DNA reads TGTGCCAGCAGCCAAGTACAGGGATACGAGCAGTACTTC. It codes for CASSQVQGYEQYF. Complete variable domain (other parts from reference TRBV7-9 and TRBJ2-7): DTGVSQNPRHKITKRGQNVTFRCDPISEHNRLYWYRQTLGQGPEFLTYFQNEAQLEKSRLLSDRFSAERPKGSFSTLEIQRTEQGDSAMYLCASSQVQGYEQYFGPGTRLTVT.

This clone has only one observation. V and J are TRBV11-2 and TRBJ2-1; D uncertain. With 8 bases removed from V and 2 bases from J, the gap between germline ends came to 10 bases. The germline V gene encodes CDR1 SGHAT and CDR2 FQNNGV. There are 13 residues in the CDR3. Here the CDR3 reads CASGPRAYNEQFF. CDR3 DNA: TGTGCCAGCGGACCGCGCGCCTACAATGAGCAGTTCTTC.

This rearrangement joins TRBV9 to TRBJ1-4; TRBD1 aligns across 7 bases. The CDR3 totals 15 residues. J lost 7 bases, V lost 3 bases, and 9 bases had no gene match. Germline CDR1 is SGDLS and CDR2 is YYNGEE. This chain's CDR3 is CASSAQTGLGEKLFF. CDR3 nucleotides: TGTGCCAGCAGCGCCCAGACAGGGTTGGGTGAAAAACTGTTTTTT.

Note on this clone: This specimen includes other DNA sequences encoding the same CDR3. The gene calls are TRBV7-8 and TRBJ2-7; D ambiguous. CDR1 and CDR2 (germline): SGHVS, FQNEAQ. CDR3 length equals 14 residues. V was trimmed by 1 base and J by 2 bases, leaving 9 bases between them. This CDR3 is CASSLEGTAYEQYF. The CDR3 nucleotides read TGTGCCAGCAGCTTAGAGGGTACAGCCTACGAGCAGTACTTC.

The chain uses TRBV2 and TRBJ1-5; 10 bases map to TRBD1. V shed 4 bases, J shed 7 bases, and the junction held 10 bases outside the gene matches. The germline CDR1 and CDR2 sequences are SNHLY and FYNNEI. This CDR3 has 16 amino acids. CDR3 coding DNA: TGTGCCAGCAGTGGTCCGGGACAGGGGTCGGTACAGCCCCAGCATTTT. Its translation: CASSGPGQGSVQPQHF.

The chain carries TRBV6-5 and TRBJ1-2, with TRBD1 matching over 8 bases. The germline CDR1 and CDR2 sequences are MNHEY and SVGAGI. CDR3 length equals 15 residues. Germline trimming cut 7 bases from V and 4 bases from J; bases unmatched to any gene: 11. The CDR3 reads CASTSPDRALYGYTF. CDR3 sequence (DNA): TGTGCCAGCACTTCCCCGGACAGGGCCCTCTATGGCTACACCTTC.

This clone has a single count. V gene TRBV14 combines with J gene TRBJ1-4, with 10 positions matching TRBD1. Germline CDR1 and CDR2: SGHDN and FVKESK. The V gene end was trimmed by 4 bases and the J gene end by 6 bases; junction bases not matched to a gene: 5. The CDR3 has 15 residues. CDR3 region: CASSRDRGLYEKLFF. CDR3 coding DNA: TGTGCCAGCAGCCGCGACAGGGGGCTATATGAAAAACTGTTTTTT.

This chain connects TRBV2 to TRBJ2-7; 10 nucleotides line up with TRBD1. The CDR3 is 14 amino acids. Germline V lookup: CDR1 SNHLY, CDR2 FYNNEI. V lost 10 bases, J lost 2 bases, and 8 bases stayed unmatched. In nucleotides, the CDR3 is TGTGCCACCGATCCCGGGACAGGGGCCTACGAGCAGTACTTC. Encoded protein: CATDPGTGAYEQYF.

The chain employs TRBV11-2 and TRBJ2-7; D uncertain. The CDR3 has 15 amino acids. Germline V gene sequence: CDR1 SGHAT, CDR2 FQNNGV. Trimming removed 0 bases at V and 4 bases at J, with 13 bases between. Here the CDR3 DNA reads TGTGCCAGCAGCTTAGAGGTAGGGCTCAAGTACGAGCAGTACTTC. This codes for CASSLEVGLKYEQYF.